This T cell receptor beta chain is from a study of CD8 T cells in ankylosing spondylitis. This CDR3 has 11 residues. CDR1 is ENHRY, CDR2 SYGVKD, per germline. Trimming cost V 2 bases and J 8 bases, with 4 bases left between them. This clonotype was observed a few times. Its target is unknown. Quantitative barcoded 5'-RACE was used to prepare TCR beta libraries. MiXCR, applied by TCRdb to the 5' RACE reads, yields one record per CDR3 protein. The table has a few hundred thousand distinct CDR3 sequences, under 20% seen once; the top ten hold about a third. Points from the study as a whole: In synovial fluid and blood from reactive arthritis, some motif variants were previously reported.

The sequence was collected from a male donor with ankylosing spondylitis or in good health (not recorded which). The sample was blood, either unsorted or a sorted T cell fraction (not recorded which). The rearrangement links TRBV10-3 to TRBJ2-1; D is ambiguous. The CDR3 DNA is TGTGCCATCAGTGAGGTGGATGAGCAGTTCTTC. Translation: CAISEVDEQFF.